This is a list of T cell receptor beta chains from one sample in a study of OX40 agonist ivuxolimab in advanced cancers. Profiled with immunoSEQ multiplex PCR; TCRdb holds only in-frame clones, not every one. The sample has 45,000 to 60,000 clones, about nine tenths seen once. The sequences come from CD4+ or CD8+ T cells sorted from blood, collected in a trial of the OX40 agonist ivuxolimab. These receptors came from an adult with an advanced solid tumor such as melanoma, head and neck, liver or kidney cancer. CDR3s include the opening cysteine and the closing phenylalanine or tryptophan. The order of the fields is V gene, CDR3 length, J gene, clone size, D gene, CDR3 DNA, CDR3 protein. D genes are given only for firm matches. Clone size appears in some rows only: once, few, many, or a class for an expanded clone.

V: TRBV5-1; length: 14; J: TRBJ2-2; size: NA; D: TRBD1; DNA: TGCGCCAGCAGCCCGGGACAGACTACCGGGGAGCTGTTTTTT; CDR3: CASSPGQTTGELFF
V: TRBV18; length: 14; J: TRBJ1-2; size: NA; D: TRBD1; DNA: TGTGCCAGCTCCCGGGACAGGGGGCCCTATGGCTACACCTTC; CDR3: CASSRDRGPYGYTF
V: TRBV5-4; length: 16; J: TRBJ1-3; size: NA; D: TRBD1; DNA: TGTGCCAGCAGCTTTGGGGGACAGGGGGTACGAAACACCATATATTTT; CDR3: CASSFGGQGVRNTIYF
V: TRBV2; length: 16; J: TRBJ2-1; size: NA; D: TRBD2; DNA: TGTGCCAGCAGTCAAGAGCGGACTAGCGGAGCCAATGAGCAGTTCTTC; CDR3: CASSQERTSGANEQFF
V: TRBV30; length: 14; J: TRBJ2-5; size: NA; D: NA; DNA: TGTGCCTGGGCGGCCTGGCAGCCCCAGGAGACCCAGTACTTC; CDR3: CAWAAWQPQETQYF
V: TRBV6-1; length: 14; J: TRBJ2-7; size: NA; D: NA; DNA: TGTGCCAGCAGTCTACTCGGGGGCGGTTCCGAGCAGTACTTC; CDR3: CASSLLGGGSEQYF
V: TRBV5-8; length: 13; J: TRBJ2-7; size: NA; D: TRBD1; DNA: TGTGCCAGCAGCTCGGACAGGGGGGACGAGCAGTACTTC; CDR3: CASSSDRGDEQYF
V: TRBV5-1; length: 13; J: TRBJ1-1; size: NA; D: TRBD1; DNA: TGCGCCAGCAGCTCGACAGGGTACACTGAAGCTTTCTTT; CDR3: CASSSTGYTEAFF
V: TRBV5-4; length: 14; J: TRBJ1-2; size: once; D: NA; DNA: TGTGCCAGCAGCTTGGTAGGGCACTTGGAGGGCTACACCTTC; CDR3: CASSLVGHLEGYTF
V: TRBV19; length: 17; J: TRBJ1-2; size: NA; D: NA; DNA: TGTGCCAGTAGTCCCGGATCCGGGTCCCGCCCTAACTATGGCTACACCTTC; CDR3: CASSPGSGSRPNYGYTF
V: TRBV7-8; length: 15; J: TRBJ1-5; size: NA; D: NA; DNA: TGTGCCAGCAGCTTCGGGCCGAGGGACGATCAGCCCCAGCATTTT; CDR3: CASSFGPRDDQPQHF
V: TRBV18; length: 14; J: TRBJ2-5; size: NA; D: NA; DNA: TGTGCCAGCTCACGGTCCGGGGCTCAGGAGACCCAGTACTTC; CDR3: CASSRSGAQETQYF
V: TRBV10-2; length: 16; J: TRBJ2-3; size: NA; D: TRBD2; DNA: TGCGCCAGCAGGAGGGGACTAGCGGGACTCACAGATACGCAGTATTTT; CDR3: CASRRGLAGLTDTQYF
V: TRBV5-1; length: 16; J: TRBJ2-2; size: NA; D: NA; DNA: TGCGCCAGCAGCTTGGTGGGGGGGCTGAACACCGGGGAGCTGTTTTTT; CDR3: CASSLVGGLNTGELFF
V: TRBV10-1; length: 14; J: TRBJ2-3; size: NA; D: TRBD2; DNA: TGCGCCAGCAGCCCCGGGACGGGGGGAGATACGCAGTATTTT; CDR3: CASSPGTGGDTQYF
V: TRBV7-8; length: 14; J: TRBJ2-7; size: NA; D: NA; DNA: TGTGCCAGCAGGGGGGGACGGACGACCTACGAGCAGTACTTC; CDR3: CASRGGRTTYEQYF
V: TRBV6-1; length: 13; J: TRBJ1-5; size: once; D: NA; DNA: TGTGCCAGCAGTGATGTAGGTTCCCAGCCCCAGCATTTT; CDR3: CASSDVGSQPQHF
V: TRBV2; length: 14; J: TRBJ2-7; size: NA; D: TRBD2; DNA: TGTGCCAGCACCCGGACTAGCGGCTCCTACGAGCAGTACTTC; CDR3: CASTRTSGSYEQYF
V: TRBV5-6; length: 16; J: TRBJ1-2; size: NA; D: NA; DNA: TGTGCCAGCAGCTTGGGCAGGGGCCAGGATTCCTATGGCTACACCTTC; CDR3: CASSLGRGQDSYGYTF
V: TRBV6-5; length: 15; J: TRBJ2-5; size: NA; D: NA; DNA: TGTGCCAGCAGAGGGGGTGGCGGGACTCAAGAGACCCAGTACTTC; CDR3: CASRGGGGTQETQYF
V: TRBV6-4; length: 16; J: TRBJ2-3; size: NA; D: NA; DNA: TGTGCCAGCAGTGACTCGGGAAGCCCTAGCACAGATACGCAGTATTTT; CDR3: CASSDSGSPSTDTQYF
V: TRBV5-1; length: 16; J: TRBJ2-3; size: NA; D: NA; DNA: TGCGCCAGCAGCTTGATGGGGGCCACGGGCACAGATACGCAGTATTTT; CDR3: CASSLMGATGTDTQYF
V: TRBV15; length: 15; J: TRBJ2-7; size: once; D: TRBD1; DNA: TGTGCCACCAGCAGAGAAAGGGACAGGGCAGGAGAGCAGTACTTC; CDR3: CATSRERDRAGEQYF
V: TRBV14; length: 14; J: TRBJ1-1; size: NA; D: NA; DNA: TGTGCCAGCAGCCAAGGGCGACAGAACACTGAAGCTTTCTTT; CDR3: CASSQGRQNTEAFF
V: TRBV9; length: 14; J: TRBJ2-2; size: few; D: NA; DNA: TGTGCCAGCAGCGTTCAGACTAGGACCGGGGAGCTGTTTTTT; CDR3: CASSVQTRTGELFF
V: TRBV9; length: 20; J: TRBJ2-2; size: NA; D: NA; DNA: TGTGCCAGCAGCGTCGCCCAGGTACCCGCGGGGACTGGGGGCACCGGGGAGCTGTTTTTT; CDR3: CASSVAQVPAGTGGTGELFF
V: TRBV2; length: 14; J: TRBJ1-6; size: NA; D: NA; DNA: TGTGCCAGCACCCCCGGTCCGGGGGGTTCACCCCTCCACTTT; CDR3: CASTPGPGGSPLHF
V: TRBV10-3; length: 14; J: TRBJ2-1; size: NA; D: NA; DNA: TGTGCCAACAAGGACAGCCTTTCCTACAATGAGCAGTTCTTC; CDR3: CANKDSLSYNEQFF
V: TRBV2; length: 14; J: TRBJ2-1; size: few; D: TRBD2; DNA: TGTGCCAGCAGCTCGGGACTAGCGGGAGTTGAGCAGTTCTTC; CDR3: CASSSGLAGVEQFF
V: TRBV5-1; length: 16; J: TRBJ2-7; size: once; D: TRBD2; DNA: TGCGCCAGCAGCTTGGGGGCGGGGGGGACCTCCTACGAGCAGTACTTC; CDR3: CASSLGAGGTSYEQYF
V: TRBV7-3; length: 14; J: TRBJ2-3; size: NA; D: TRBD2; DNA: TGTGCCAGCAGGACTAGCGGTAACACAGATACGCAGTATTTT; CDR3: CASRTSGNTDTQYF
V: TRBV6-6; length: 16; J: TRBJ1-5; size: NA; D: NA; DNA: TGTGCCAGCAGTATGCTACCGGGACACAGTAATCAGCCCCAGCATTTT; CDR3: CASSMLPGHSNQPQHF
V: TRBV11-2; length: 16; J: TRBJ2-5; size: NA; D: TRBD2; DNA: TGTGCCAACGTGTTGGGACTAGCTGCGTTATACGTGACCCAGTACTTC; CDR3: CANVLGLAALYVTQYF
V: TRBV19; length: 14; J: TRBJ2-7; size: NA; D: NA; DNA: TGTGCCAGTAGTATAAGTGGGAGGTTGGGTGAGCAGTACTTC; CDR3: CASSISGRLGEQYF
V: TRBV2; length: 14; J: TRBJ1-5; size: NA; D: NA; DNA: TGTGCCAGCAGTGAAGCGAGGGGTTCGGGGCCCCAGCATTTT; CDR3: CASSEARGSGPQHF
V: TRBV1; length: 19; J: TRBJ2-1; size: once; D: NA; DNA: TGCACCAGCAGCTGGACTAGCGGGAGGACCCCTGACGTCTTTGACCGTCCGTTCTTC; CDR3: CTSSWTSGRTPDVFDRPFF
V: TRBV11-2; length: 16; J: TRBJ2-3; size: NA; D: TRBD2; DNA: TGTGCCAGCAGCTTAGGGCTAGCGGGAGGTCTGGATACGCAGTATTTT; CDR3: CASSLGLAGGLDTQYF
V: TRBV28; length: 15; J: TRBJ2-1; size: NA; D: NA; DNA: NA; CDR3: CASILGTGGKNEQFF
V: TRBV7-2; length: 15; J: TRBJ2-7; size: NA; D: TRBD1; DNA: TGTGCCAGCAGCGGGTGGGACAGGGGCCGTTACGAGCAGTACTTC; CDR3: CASSGWDRGRYEQYF
V: TRBV19; length: 13; J: TRBJ1-1; size: NA; D: NA; DNA: TGTGCCAGTAGTATGACAGAAGCGACCGAAGCTTTCTTT; CDR3: CASSMTEATEAFF
V: TRBV18; length: 13; J: TRBJ1-2; size: once; D: NA; DNA: TGTGCCAGCTCACTACAGACGGACTATGGCTACACCTTC; CDR3: CASSLQTDYGYTF
V: TRBV7-9; length: 12; J: TRBJ2-1; size: NA; D: NA; DNA: TGTGCCAGCCCCAACAGGGACGGTGAGCAGTTCTTC; CDR3: CASPNRDGEQFF